This T cell receptor beta chain is from a study of cytomegalovirus exposure and HLA in healthy donors. V lost 1 base to trimming and J lost 4 bases, with 11 bases between them. Germline CDR1 is GTSNPN and CDR2 is SVGIG (reference sequence). CDR3 length: 14 residues. General study results and limits: As a later analysis showed, several of the most significant clusters appeared to be linked to common viral pathogens.

Notes on this clone: Its target is unknown.

PCR primers comprised 60 Vbeta and 13 Jbeta primers. The protocol was immunoSEQ multiplex PCR, while the TCRdb copy is restricted to in-frame clones and leaves out a portion. The sample has approximately 160,000 clones; around 72% are singletons. This chain joins TRBV30 and TRBJ2-1; weak D call: TRBD2 (5 bases). Source material: PBMCs. The TCR originated in a woman in her fifties or sixties in good health and CMV-seropositive. The CDR3 is CAWSGGSLYNEQFF. CDR3 coding DNA: TGTGCCTGGAGTGGAGGGTCGCTGTACAATGAGCAGTTCTTC.